This is a list of T cell receptor beta chains from one sample in a study of graft-versus-host responses after intestinal transplantation. What these receptors recognize is not known. The assay was immunoSEQ multiplex PCR, and TCRdb's table has in-frame clones only and misses some. The sample gives approximately 70,000 clones, over 75% of which show up once; 0.35% to 0.4% is in the top ten. This specimen was unstimulated CD4+ T cells sorted from spleen or lymph node cells, taken before transplant. The source is a human donor who was the organ donor for an intestinal transplant. CDR3s include the opening cysteine and the closing phenylalanine or tryptophan. The order of the fields is V gene, clone size, D gene, J gene, CDR3 protein, CDR3 DNA. The D gene is left open where the match is weak. Some rows mark clone size as missing; the rest say once, few, many or name a class of expanded clone.

TRBV11-3	-	TRBD2	TRBJ2-1	CAFRASGAYNEQFF	TGTGCCTTCCGGGCTAGCGGGGCCTACAATGAGCAGTTCTTC
TRBV2	-	TRBD1	TRBJ2-2	CASRDRGHTGELFF	TGTGCCAGCAGGGACAGGGGACACACCGGGGAGCTGTTTTTT
TRBV6-1	few	-	TRBJ2-5	CASSGTSQETQYF	TGTGCCAGCAGCGGGACATCTCAAGAGACCCAGTACTTC
TRBV5-6	-	-	TRBJ1-2	CASSLGSTNYGYTF	TGTGCCAGCAGCTTGGGCTCTACGAACTATGGCTACACCTTC
TRBV7-2	-	-	TRBJ1-1	CASSSNWLNTEAFF	TGTGCCAGCAGCTCAAACTGGTTAAACACTGAAGCTTTCTTT
TRBV28	-	-	TRBJ2-4	CASSFPGLSNIQYF	TGTGCCAGCAGTTTCCCCGGACTAAGCAACATTCAGTACTTC
TRBV7-6	-	-	TRBJ2-1	CASNPGYLNNEQFF	TGTGCCAGCAACCCAGGGTACTTAAACAATGAGCAGTTCTTC
TRBV7-2	-	TRBD1	TRBJ2-2	CAMDRRNTGELFF	TGTGCCATGGACAGGAGGAACACCGGGGAGCTGTTTTTT
TRBV6-4	-	TRBD1	TRBJ2-2	CACRDRGEAGELFF	TGTGCCTGCCGGGACAGGGGTGAAGCCGGGGAGCTGTTTTTT
TRBV5-4	-	TRBD2	TRBJ2-5	CASTTWEGSQGQYF	TGTGCCAGCACCACATGGGAGGGCAGCCAGGGCCAGTACTTC
TRBV7-8	-	-	TRBJ1-5	CASSLGGHQPQHF	TGTGCCAGCAGCTTAGGGGGGCATCAGCCCCAGCATTTT
TRBV28	-	-	TRBJ1-4	CASGGGGSSSEKLFF	TGTGCCAGCGGAGGCGGGGGGTCTTCGAGTGAAAAACTGTTTTTT
TRBV29-1	-	-	TRBJ1-1	CSVTPQGPTEAFF	TGCAGCGTTACCCCACAGGGTCCCACTGAAGCTTTCTTT
TRBV28	-	-	TRBJ1-5	CASTIDNSNQPQHF	TGTGCCAGCACCATCGACAATAGCAATCAGCCCCAGCATTTT
TRBV2	-	TRBD1	TRBJ2-1	CASSLDRAPSDNEQFF	TGTGCCAGCAGTCTGGACAGGGCGCCTTCAGACAATGAGCAGTTCTTC
TRBV5-6	-	TRBD1	TRBJ2-3	CASSPGTGVFTDTQYF	TGTGCCAGCAGCCCCGGGACAGGGGTTTTCACAGATACGCAGTATTTT
TRBV5-1	-	-	TRBJ2-3	CASSWQGLSTDTQYF	TGCGCCAGCAGCTGGCAGGGGCTTAGCACAGATACGCAGTATTTT
TRBV5-6	few	-	TRBJ1-4	CASSMKTGEKLFF	TGTGCCAGCAGCATGAAGACAGGAGAAAAACTGTTTTTT
TRBV7-2	few	-	TRBJ1-3	CASSLGDLRSGNTIYF	TGTGCCAGCAGCTTAGGGGACTTACGGTCGGGAAACACCATATATTTT
TRBV2	-	TRBD2	TRBJ2-1	CASSVAGTGNEQFF	TGTGCCAGCAGTGTAGCGGGGACTGGGAATGAGCAGTTCTTC
TRBV14	-	TRBD1	TRBJ1-1	CASSLTGGRTEAFF	TGTGCCAGCAGCCTAACAGGGGGCCGGACTGAAGCTTTCTTT
TRBV5-1	once	TRBD1	TRBJ1-2	CASSLEGQGAGGYTF	TGCGCCAGCAGCTTGGAGGGACAGGGGGCCGGAGGCTACACCTTC
TRBV28	-	TRBD1	TRBJ2-5	CASSGRLQGLETQYF	TGTGCCAGCAGTGGACGTTTACAGGGGTTGGAGACCCAGTACTTC
TRBV27	-	-	TRBJ2-1	CASSRAGSSYNEQFF	TGTGCCAGCAGTCGGGCGGGGAGCTCCTACAATGAGCAGTTCTTC
TRBV19	-	-	TRBJ1-1	CASTPGGIQNTEAFF	TGTGCCAGTACCCCTGGCGGGATTCAGAACACTGAAGCTTTCTTT
TRBV6-5	-	-	TRBJ2-3	CASRPWGVESDTQYF	TGTGCCAGCAGACCATGGGGCGTAGAGTCAGATACGCAGTATTTT
TRBV6-6	once	-	TRBJ1-5	CASRSARDNWNQPQHF	TGTGCCAGCAGGTCGGCTCGGGACAATTGGAATCAGCCCCAGCATTTT
TRBV9	-	-	TRBJ2-1	CASSVVSRDYNEQFF	TGTGCCAGCAGCGTAGTAAGCAGGGACTACAATGAGCAGTTCTTC
TRBV5-6	-	-	TRBJ1-1	CASSLLEGRMNTEAFF	TGTGCCAGCAGCCTGCTTGAGGGAAGGATGAACACTGAAGCTTTCTTT
TRBV5-4	few	-	TRBJ2-3	CATKGGDTQYF	TGTGCCACGAAGGGGGGGGATACGCAGTATTTT
TRBV19	-	-	TRBJ1-6	CASSIDEVSPLHF	TGTGCCAGTAGTATAGATGAGGTTTCACCCCTCCACTTT
TRBV19	-	-	TRBJ2-1	CASSIGTVDNEQFF	TGTGCCAGTAGTATAGGGACAGTAGACAATGAGCAGTTCTTC
TRBV7-8	-	-	TRBJ1-4	CASSTRGGGGKLFF	TGTGCCAGCAGCACGCGAGGGGGGGGAGGAAAACTGTTTTTT
TRBV6-1	-	TRBD1	TRBJ1-1	CASRGQGAIPAFF	TGTGCCAGCAGGGGACAGGGGGCTATACCGGCTTTCTTT
TRBV7-2	-	TRBD1	TRBJ2-5	CASSLTRGLETQYF	TGTGCCAGCAGCTTGACCAGGGGGCTGGAGACCCAGTACTTC
TRBV5-1	-	-	TRBJ1-1	CASSLGGGQGITEAFF	TGCGCCAGCAGCTTGGGGGGGGGTCAGGGAATCACTGAAGCTTTCTTT
TRBV11-2	few	-	TRBJ1-2	CASSLEGGRSGYTF	TGTGCCAGCAGCTTAGAGGGGGGAAGAAGTGGCTACACCTTC
TRBV28	-	-	TRBJ1-3	CASSQGYTIYF	TGTGCCAGCAGTCAGGGGTACACCATATATTTT
TRBV2	-	-	TRBJ2-2	CASSRGQLLTGELFF	TGTGCCAGCAGCCGGGGACAACTCCTCACCGGGGAGCTGTTTTTT
TRBV7-3	-	-	TRBJ2-3	CASSLSSTGTDTQYF	TGTGCCAGCAGCTTATCTAGCACAGGGACAGATACGCAGTATTTT
TRBV5-5	-	-	TRBJ1-4	CASNRLEGEKLFF	TGTGCCAGCAACCGACTAGAGGGGGAAAAACTGTTTTTT
TRBV7-2	-	-	TRBJ1-1	CASSLIQNTEAFF	TGTGCCAGCAGCTTAATACAGAACACTGAAGCTTTCTTT
TRBV28	few	-	TRBJ1-1	CASSFPGSTEAFF	TGTGCCAGCAGTTTCCCGGGGAGCACTGAAGCTTTCTTT
TRBV5-1	-	-	TRBJ1-6	CASSYPEQDRSPLHF	TGCGCCAGCAGCTACCCAGAACAGGACCGTTCACCCCTCCACTTT
TRBV28	-	-	TRBJ2-5	CASSLDRTQETQYF	TGTGCCAGCAGTCTGGACAGAACCCAAGAGACCCAGTACTTC